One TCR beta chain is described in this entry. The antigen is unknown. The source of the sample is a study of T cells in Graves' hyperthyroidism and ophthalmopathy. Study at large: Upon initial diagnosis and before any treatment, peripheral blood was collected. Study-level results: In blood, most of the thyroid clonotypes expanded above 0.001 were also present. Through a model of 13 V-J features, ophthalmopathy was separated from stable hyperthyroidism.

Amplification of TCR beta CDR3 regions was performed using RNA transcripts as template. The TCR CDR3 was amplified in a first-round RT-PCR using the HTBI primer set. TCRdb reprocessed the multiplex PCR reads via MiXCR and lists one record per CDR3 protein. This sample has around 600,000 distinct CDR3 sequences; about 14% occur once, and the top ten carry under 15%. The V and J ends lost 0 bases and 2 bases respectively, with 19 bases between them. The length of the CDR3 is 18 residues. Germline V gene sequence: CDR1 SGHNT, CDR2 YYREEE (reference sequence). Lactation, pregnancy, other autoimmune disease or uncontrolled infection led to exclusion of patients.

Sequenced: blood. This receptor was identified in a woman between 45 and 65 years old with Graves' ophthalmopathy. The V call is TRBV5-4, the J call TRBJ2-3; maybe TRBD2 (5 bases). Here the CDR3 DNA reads TGTGCCAGCAGCTTGGTCGGAGGCGGTTCGACCTTCACAGATACGCAGTATTTT. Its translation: CASSLVGGGSTFTDTQYF.